The source of this T cell receptor (beta chain) is a study of blood T cell repertoires in COVID-19 (dated by TCRdb to 2018 to 2020). For the study in its entirety: The collaborator samples originated in the United States, Italy and Spain and spanned the acute and convalescent phases of COVID-19. The material from the prospective study consisted of cDNA or gDNA derived from T cells, B-cell-depleted T cells, or PBMCs. The dataset comprised deeply sampled blood TCRbeta repertoires from subjects exposed to, actively infected with, or recovered from COVID-19. The repertoires were made available in a free public database intended to serve as a resource for research on the immune response to SARS-CoV-2. The samples were drawn from the first 160 participants of the ongoing ImmuneRACE study and from more than 1,000 subjects provided by 6 global collaborators. The sample metadata nearly always contained a de-identified subject ID, COVID-19 status, age in years and sex. Where available, HLA class I and class II types were taken from metadata supplied by the sample provider and were not determined by assay-based typing.

Summary of the overall study and its limitations: Clinical and demographic metadata were provided uncurated, with the amount varying by source and participant.

TCRbeta CDR3 regions were amplified from genomic DNA by means of the immunoSEQ Assay, a bias-controlled multiplex PCR. Processing in the source paper ran as follows. Within the assay, amplification of reference gene primers was used to estimate how many nucleated cells each sample contained. To quantify the absolute abundance of each unique TCRbeta CDR3 rearrangement, sequence reads were collapsed and filtered. For each sample, productive Simpson clonality was calculated by taking the square root of Simpson's diversity index across productive rearrangements. The table was pulled from immuneACCESS by TCRdb, which kept in-frame rearrangements only. Such tables lose some clones; where checked, under half of the loss comes from unresolved V genes, and the rest has no known cause. That table supplies the V and J calls and clone size; D and trimming were determined from the DNA. The sample has about 170,000 clones on record, approximately 83% of them singletons. Roughly 10% of the sample is held by the ten biggest clonotypes.

CDR1 MNHEY and CDR2 SMNVEV are derived from the germline V gene (reference sequence). Reading from cysteine to phenylalanine, the CDR3 counts 17 amino acids. Kept here is only the CDR3 DNA, which spans 51 bases and is read in frame from base 1. V has 3 bases trimmed and J has 2 bases trimmed; junction bases matching no gene number 8. Collaborating institutions collected whole blood in K2EDTA tubes following their own protocols. For TCRbeta analysis, collaborators shipped samples as frozen whole blood, isolated PBMCs, or DNA extracted from either of those sample types. In regard to this clone: The antigen it binds to is not known. Base qualities are not at hand, and no much larger clone is one base apart.

The chain is made from TRBV27 and TRBJ2-7, with TRBD2 matching 12 junction bases. The sequencing input was peripheral blood. This receptor was obtained from a man aged 65 to 85 with active or convalescent COVID-19. The CDR3 region has the sequence CASSLLAGGHGPYEQYF. The sequenced DNA: TGTGCCAGCAGTTTGCTAGCGGGAGGGCATGGCCCCTACGAGCAGTACTTC.